This T cell receptor beta chain stems from a study of T-cell memory formation after mild COVID-19 (dated by TCRdb to the early 2020s). Regarding the study in general: TCR sequence clusters from the two donors were found to be largely donor specific. Longitudinal TCRalpha and TCRbeta repertoire sequencing tracked T-cell clones expanding and contracting after mild COVID-19 in a couple of donors. The cohort comprised two young, previously healthy adult volunteers, one female and one male. Overall results and qualifications from the work: Contracting CD4+ clones appeared mostly in the CM and EM memory subsets, whereas CD8+ clones were enriched in EMRA. SARS-CoV-2 specificity of the second-wave clones peaking on day 37 was not confirmed. Clones contracting from day 15 to 85 had balanced CD4/CD8 phenotypes, while a second wave expanding from day 15 to 37 was biased towards CD4+. The study covered only a couple of mild cases, and larger cohorts including severe cases with pre-infection samples were considered necessary. Some responding clones were found in pre-infection memory, which suggests that pre-existing cross-reactive memory T cells took part in the SARS-CoV-2 response.

By share, this clonotype ranks as medium-sized (0.01 to 0.1%). It has no known antigen specificity. Base qualities are not provided; no much larger clone lies one nucleotide away. Sequencing was performed on an Illumina NovaSeq 6000. TCRalpha and TCRbeta cDNA libraries were constructed by 5'RACE with constant-segment primers, with sample barcodes and unique molecular identifiers being introduced. RNA was extracted from every sample with Trizol reagent. Library amplification was performed in two PCR steps, and a second sample barcode and Illumina TruSeq adapters were introduced in the second step. Sequencing of libraries was performed on an Illumina NovaSeq with 2 x 150 bp paired-end reads. The study's own analysis went as follows. Demultiplexing of reads and collapsing into UMI-guided consensus sequences were performed with migec v1.2.7. Using mixcr v2.1.11, UMI consensuses were aligned to TRA and TRB V and J templates and then assembled into clonotypes. A clonotype was counted as expanded or contracted only when both edgeR and NoisET called the clonotype significant, with the noise models trained on biological replicates. For edgeR calls, the thresholds were a false discovery rate-adjusted p below 0.01 and a log2 fold-change of 1. As an exploratory analysis of dynamics, max-normalized trajectories of the 1000 most abundant clonotypes were examined by PCA with hierarchical clustering. The CD4 or CD8 phenotype of responding clones was assigned using the separately sequenced CD4+ and CD8+ repertoires. Using fastp at Q25 and MiXCR, TCRdb reprocessed the public reads and kept productive beta chains. Entries that share a CDR3 protein sequence are merged under the most common genes and DNA. The V and J calls and clone size come from TCRdb's table, not from the authors' own analysis. This sample is represented by 280,000 or so distinct CDR3 sequences; 8% to 9% of them were singletons. The biggest ten clones account for approximately 23% of the sample.

Ficoll-Paque density gradient centrifugation was the method used to isolate PBMCs. For CDR1 and CDR2, the germline V gene (reference sequence) lists LGHDT and YNNKEL. The CDR3, from cysteine to phenylalanine, totals 13 residues. The only DNA kept is the CDR3, 39 bases in frame from the first base. V loses 1 base, J loses 6 bases, and the germline ends lie 8 bases apart. The clonotype comes from a young man who had mild COVID-19 (a few samples of this study predate the infection). The sample titles of this study are shuffled in the database, so cell type and time point are left out; the donor was told from shared clones. The sample taken for sequencing was PBMCs or a T cell subset sorted from them (not recorded which). This sequence uses TRBV3-1 and TRBJ2-3, with an unclear D gene assignment. The sequenced DNA is TGTGCCAGCAGCCAAGGGTTGGCTGATACGCAGTATTTT. The resulting protein is CASSQGLADTQYF.